Shown below are 19 T cell receptor beta chains from a single sample sequenced in a study of OX40 agonist ivuxolimab in advanced cancers. Clones were sequenced by immunoSEQ multiplex PCR, and TCRdb holds only the in-frame ones, with some missing. The sample contains tens of thousands of clones, approximately 78% of which appear only once. Sample: CD4+ or CD8+ T cells sorted from blood, taken in a trial of the OX40 agonist ivuxolimab. These receptors were taken from an adult with an advanced solid tumor such as melanoma, head and neck, liver or kidney cancer.

This chain joins TRBV7-3 and TRBJ2-1; no firm D call. The ends were cut back, 3 bases at V and 3 bases at J, with 6 bases in the middle. CDR1 is SGHTA and CDR2 is FQGTGA in the germline V gene. This CDR3 has 13 amino acids. The CDR3 region has the DNA TGTGCCAGCAGCTTGTCCCTCTACAATGAGCAGTTCTTC. Amino acids: CASSLSLYNEQFF.

V usage is TRBV19 and J usage is TRBJ2-2; the match to TRBD1 covers 11 bases. This CDR3 is 16 amino acids long. After removal of 5 bases from V and 2 bases from J, the junction contained 4 bases not matched to a gene. Germline V lookup: CDR1 LNHDA, CDR2 SQIVND (reference sequence). The CDR3 sequence is CASSPRTGGNTGELFF. CDR3 DNA: TGTGCCAGTAGTCCACGGACAGGGGGCAACACCGGGGAGCTGTTTTTT.

The V call is TRBV12-5, the J call TRBJ2-3, with unresolved D. V lost 3 bases and J lost 2, with 6 bases in between. This CDR3 has 13 residues. Per germline, CDR1 LGHNT and CDR2 FRNRAP. CDR3 sequence: CASGFQATDTQYF. CDR3 coding DNA: TGTGCTAGTGGTTTTCAGGCCACAGATACGCAGTATTTT.

The chain has TRBV6-6 and TRBJ2-1; D unclear. This CDR3 has 12 amino acids. CDR1 is MNHNY and CDR2 is SVGAGI in the germline V gene (reference sequence). Trimming pared 5 bases from V and 10 bases from J, leaving 12 bases between. The CDR3 here is CASSDRIGEQFF. DNA of the CDR3: TGTGCCAGCAGTGACCGGATAGGCGAGCAGTTCTTC.

The genes are TRBV14 and TRBJ2-5; D gene ambiguous. Germline CDR1 reads SGHDN; CDR2 reads FVKESK. The V and J ends lost 0 bases and 5 bases respectively, with 13 bases between them. The CDR3 length is 15 residues. CDR3 nucleotides: TGTGCCAGCAGCCAAGATAAGATGATCGGGGAGACCCAGTACTTC. Its protein is CASSQDKMIGETQYF.

The chain is built from TRBV19 and TRBJ2-1; no firm D call. The germline V gene has CDR1 LNHDA and CDR2 SQIVND (reference sequence). CDR3 length equals 14 residues. The ends were cut back, 3 bases at V and 4 bases at J, with 10 bases in the middle. This CDR3 is CASSMTVVYNEQFF. CDR3 DNA: TGTGCCAGTAGTATGACGGTGGTTTACAATGAGCAGTTCTTC.

This chain links TRBV5-1 with TRBJ2-2; D is unclear. With 1 base removed from V and 6 bases from J, the gap between germline ends came to 16 bases. Germline assignment: CDR1 SGHRS and CDR2 YFSETQ. The CDR3 is 16 amino acids. CDR3 bases: TGCGCCAGCAGCTTGAGTTCGTGGGGTTTTCCCGGGGAGCTGTTTTTT. Its protein product is CASSLSSWGFPGELFF.

This chain joins TRBV9 and TRBJ1-3; D is unclear. This CDR3 is 15 amino acids long. Germline CDR1 is SGDLS and CDR2 is YYNGEE. The germline V and J ends were trimmed by 6 bases and 0 bases, with 13 bases remaining between them. The chain's CDR3 is CASMPGPNSGNTIYF. The CDR3 DNA sequence: TGTGCCAGCATGCCGGGCCCTAACTCTGGAAACACCATATATTTT.

The CDR3 nucleotides read TGTGCCAGCAGGCGGGAGGGAGATACGCAGTATTTT. It is translated as CASRREGDTQYF. The chain employs TRBV7-9 and TRBJ2-3; TRBD2 matches at 9 bases. V was clipped by 6 bases and J by 5 bases; unmatched bases: 0. CDR1 and CDR2 (germline): SEHNR, FQNEAQ (reference sequence). The CDR3 has 12 amino acids. Full variable domain (remainder filled in from reference TRBV7-9 and TRBJ2-3): DTGVSQNPRHKITKRGQNVTFRCDPISEHNRLYWYRQTLGQGPEFLTYFQNEAQLEKSRLLSDRFSAERPKGSFSTLEIQRTEQGDSAMYLCASRREGDTQYFGPGTRLTVL.

This chain links TRBV19 with TRBJ2-2; 11 positions agree with TRBD2. Germline assignment: CDR1 LNHDA and CDR2 SQIVND (reference sequence). There are 19 residues in the CDR3. The J segment lost 0 bases and the V segment lost 5 bases, leaving 11 bases of the junction unmatched. The chain's CDR3 is CASSLYGTSGYANTGELFF. The CDR3 DNA reads TGTGCCAGTAGTTTATACGGGACTAGCGGATATGCGAACACCGGGGAGCTGTTTTTT.

V is TRBV29-1 and J is TRBJ2-1; the D gene is possibly TRBD2 (7 bases). CDR3 length equals 15 residues. Germline V lookup: CDR1 SQVTM, CDR2 ANQGSEA. V was shortened by 7 bases and J by 2 bases, with 18 bases between the two germline ends. CDR3 nucleotide sequence: TGCAGCGCGGGGGGCCGTTCGGGGACCTACAATGAGCAGTTCTTC. Translation: CSAGGRSGTYNEQFF.

The V call is TRBV20-1, the J call TRBJ1-2; D remains ambiguous. The CDR3 spans 10 residues. V lost 2 bases to trimming and J lost 5 bases, with 3 bases between them. Germline lookup yields CDR1 DFQATT and CDR2 SNEGSKA (reference sequence). The CDR3 here is CSARLYGYTF. As DNA, the CDR3 is TGCAGTGCTAGACTGTATGGCTACACCTTC.

V usage is TRBV15 and J usage is TRBJ2-7, with D unresolved. Germline V gene data show CDR1 as LNHNV and CDR2 as YYDKDF (reference sequence). The germline V and J ends were trimmed by 5 bases and 5 bases, with 7 bases remaining between them. This CDR3 region has 11 residues. The chain's CDR3 is CATSRGHEQYV. The CDR3 DNA is TGTGCCACCAGCCGTGGACACGAGCAGTACGTC.

CDR3 sequence (DNA): TGTGCCAGCAGCCCCAGAGGGGAAGGTACGCAGTATTTT. It yields the protein CASSPRGEGTQYF. The V and J genes are TRBV9 and TRBJ2-3, with D possibly called TRBD1 or TRBD2 (5 bases each). The CDR3 spans 13 residues. Trimming removed 4 bases from V and 8 bases from J, with 14 bases in between. Germline loops: CDR1 SGDLS, CDR2 YYNGEE.

This chain uses TRBV7-6 with TRBJ2-1; a possible D gene is TRBD2 (6 bases). The V end lost 1 base, the J end lost 5 bases, and 12 bases lay between the germline ends. This CDR3 spans 15 amino acids. The germline V gene encodes CDR1 SGHVS and CDR2 FNYEAQ. The CDR3: CASSLVGTGDNEQFF. The CDR3 DNA sequence: TGTGCCAGCAGCTTAGTCGGGACTGGGGACAATGAGCAGTTCTTC.

The rearrangement uses TRBV7-2 and TRBJ1-1; D uncertain. This CDR3 contains 14 residues. Germline V gives CDR1 SGHTA, CDR2 FQGNSA. Between the trimmed V and J ends, which lost 2 bases and 4 bases, there was a span of 11 bases. The CDR3 DNA sequence: TGTGCCAGCAGCTTACAAGGGCGAAGCACTGAAGCTTTCTTT. This sequence encodes CASSLQGRSTEAFF. The full variable domain, its missing parts supplied by reference TRBV7-2 and TRBJ1-1, is GAGVSQSPSNKVTEKGKDVELRCDPISGHTALYWYRQSLGQGLEFLIYFQGNSAPDKSGLPSDRFSAERTGGSVSTLTIQRTQQEDSAVYLCASSLQGRSTEAFFGQGTRLTVV.

This chain links TRBV28 with TRBJ2-3; TRBD1 agrees at 7 bases. The V and J ends lost 3 bases and 0 bases, in that order; junction bases with no gene match: 3. Germline-derived CDR1 and CDR2 are MDHEN and SYDVKM. The CDR3 is 15 amino acids. The CDR3 is CASSFEGASTDTQYF. Here the CDR3 DNA reads TGTGCCAGCAGTTTCGAGGGGGCGAGCACAGATACGCAGTATTTT. Complete variable domain (other parts from reference TRBV28 and TRBJ2-3): DVKVTQSSRYLVKRTGEKVFLECVQDMDHENMFWYRQDPGLGLRLIYFSYDVKMKEKGDIPEGYSVSREKKERFSLILESASTNQTSMYLCASSFEGASTDTQYFGPGTRLTVL.

CDR3 sequence reads: CASSPGLAGLNEQYF. DNA of the CDR3: TGTGCCAGCAGCCCGGGACTAGCGGGATTGAACGAGCAGTACTTC. The chain employs TRBV5-4 and TRBJ2-7; 13 positions agree with TRBD2. CDR1 and CDR2 (germline): SGHNT, YYREEE (reference sequence). CDR3 length: 15 amino acids. J was trimmed by 5 bases and V by 4 bases; bases with no gene match: 6.

This sequence joins TRBV11-1 and TRBJ1-1, with D unclear. The CDR3 loop spans 15 amino acids. Deletions cut 2 bases from V and 6 bases from J, with 16 bases between. CDR1 is SGHAT, CDR2 FQDESV, per germline (reference sequence). CDR3 sequence: CASSLMRGEVSEAFF. CDR3 nucleotides: TGTGCCAGCAGCTTAATGCGGGGAGAGGTCTCTGAAGCTTTCTTT.